The T cell receptor beta chain under discussion was sequenced for a study of blood T cells in healthy people across ages. Then a second PCR, running roughly 7 to 11 cycles, was carried out with a sample-barcoded 5' primer and a J-beta primer mix. A 12-random-nucleotide template-switch adaptor tagged each cDNA molecule. TCRdb re-derived calls from the 5' RACE reads in MiXCR, one entry per CDR3 protein. The data hold nearly 1 million distinct CDR3 sequences, with around 54% observed a single time. Trimming took off 7 bases at V and 5 bases at J, with 17 bases between the two ends. Germline CDR1 SGHTA, CDR2 FQGNSA. The CDR3 extends over 14 amino acids.

The specimen sequenced was blood. The source of this sequence is a woman aged 55 to 70 in good health. This chain links TRBV7-2 with TRBJ2-5, with no clear D. The chain's CDR3 is CASTLVGLVETQYF. CDR3 DNA sequence: TGTGCCAGCACTCTCGTTGGGCTGGTGGAGACCCAGTACTTC. Using reference TRBV7-2 and TRBJ2-5 for the parts outside the CDR3, the full variable domain is GAGVSQSPSNKVTEKGKDVELRCDPISGHTALYWYRQSLGQGLEFLIYFQGNSAPDKSGLPSDRFSAERTGGSVSTLTIQRTQQEDSAVYLCASTLVGLVETQYFGPGTRLLVL.